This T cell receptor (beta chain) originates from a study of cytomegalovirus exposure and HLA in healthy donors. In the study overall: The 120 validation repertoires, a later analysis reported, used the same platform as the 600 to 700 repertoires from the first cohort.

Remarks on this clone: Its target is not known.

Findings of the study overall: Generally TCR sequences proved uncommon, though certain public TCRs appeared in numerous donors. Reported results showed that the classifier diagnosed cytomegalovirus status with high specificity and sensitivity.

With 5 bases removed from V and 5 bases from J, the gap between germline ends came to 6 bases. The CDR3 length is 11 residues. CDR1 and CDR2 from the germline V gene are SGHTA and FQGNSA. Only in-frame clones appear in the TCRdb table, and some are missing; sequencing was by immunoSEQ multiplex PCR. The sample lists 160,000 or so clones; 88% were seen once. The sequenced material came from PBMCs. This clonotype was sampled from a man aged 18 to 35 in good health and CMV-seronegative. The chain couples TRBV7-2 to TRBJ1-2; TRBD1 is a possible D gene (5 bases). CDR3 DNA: TGTGCCAGCAGCCCAGGGTATGGCTACACCTTC. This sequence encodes CASSPGYGYTF. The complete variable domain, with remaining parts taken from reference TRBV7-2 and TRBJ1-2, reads GAGVSQSPSNKVTEKGKDVELRCDPISGHTALYWYRQSLGQGLEFLIYFQGNSAPDKSGLPSDRFSAERTGGSVSTLTIQRTQQEDSAVYLCASSPGYGYTFGSGTRLTVV.